The next 11 T cell receptor beta chains were all read from a single sample in a study of read filtering for tumor transcriptome and immune sequencing. This library used roughly 400 ng RNA and molecular barcoded adaptors spanning alpha/delta and beta/gamma chains. Using its own MiXCR run on the reads, TCRdb lists one record per CDR3 protein. This sample has about 50,000 distinct CDR3 sequences, with around 21% found just once. Input material: a population of CD138-negative cells sorted from bone marrow. The receptors stem from a donor aged 40 or over with multiple myeloma.

This clonotype was seen ten or more times. The V and J genes are TRBV6-5 and TRBJ1-6; D is unresolved. The CDR3 loop spans 14 amino acids. The germline gives CDR1 MNHEY, CDR2 SVGAGI. The ends were cut back, 2 bases at V and 4 bases at J, with 6 bases in the middle. The CDR3 loop reads CASSYAPYNSPLHF. Written as DNA, the CDR3 is TGTGCCAGCAGTTACGCCCCATATAATTCACCCCTCCACTTT.

The chain uses TRBV6-5 and TRBJ2-3; unclear D gene. The germline CDR1 and CDR2 sequences are MNHEY and SVGAGI. V gave up 7 bases and J gave up 4 bases, with 15 bases separating them. The CDR3 is 14 amino acids. The CDR3 DNA reads as TGTGCCAGCAAGAAGGTAGCAGTTCCAGATACGCAGTATTTT. This encodes CASKKVAVPDTQYF.

This clonotype is a singleton in its sample. The junction departs from germline at one end; a sequencing error may be responsible. The chain carries TRBV5-1 and TRBJ1-3, with D perhaps matching TRBD1 (5 bases). The CDR3 runs 14 residues. The germline gives CDR1 SGHRS, CDR2 YFSETQ. CDR3 sequence reads: CASSLGGSGNTIYF. The CDR3 DNA follows: TGTGCCAGCAGCTTGGGGGGAAGTGGAAACACAATATATTTT.

Ten or more counts support this clonotype. CDR3 nucleotides: TGTGCCAGCAGTTCGACCACAGGGGAGCTGTTTTTT. Its translation is CASSSTTGELFF. The J gene is TRBJ2-2, the V gene TRBV28; D ambiguous. Germline CDR1 MDHEN, CDR2 SYDVKM. V was trimmed by 4 bases and J by 8 bases, leaving 8 bases between them. CDR3 length: 12 residues.

In this sample, this clonotype turned up many times. The chain employs TRBV23-1 and TRBJ2-1; D gene unclear. TRBV23-1 is identified as an open reading frame with a role that is uncertain. Trimming took 10 bases from V and 4 from J, leaving 14 bases between them. This CDR3 is 13 amino acids long. The CDR3 loop reads CAIVERRYNEQFF. DNA of the CDR3: TGCGCCATCGTGGAACGACGGTACAATGAGCAGTTCTTC.

A few counts support this clonotype. V is TRBV29-1 and J is TRBJ1-1, with D perhaps matching TRBD1 (6 bases). Germline lookup yields CDR1 SQVTM and CDR2 ANQGSEA. The CDR3 spans 14 residues. V dropped 6 bases and J dropped 1 base, with 15 bases sitting between them. The CDR3 region has the DNA TGCAGCGTCCTCCACCAGGGGAAGAACACTGAAGCTTTCTTT. Amino acid sequence: CSVLHQGKNTEAFF.

This clonotype was detected many times. The rearrangement uses TRBV15 and TRBJ2-2; 9 bases are shared with TRBD2. CDR3 length: 14 residues. The V segment lost 0 bases and the J segment 9 bases; nucleotides outside the gene matches: 2. The germline V gene has CDR1 LNHNV and CDR2 YYDKDF (reference sequence). In nucleotides, the CDR3 is TGTGCCACCAGCAGAGAGCGGGAGGGCCGGGAGCTGTTTTTT. This translates into CATSREREGRELFF.

At least ten counts were recorded for this clonotype. The V call is TRBV7-3, the J call TRBJ2-2; 13 nucleotides agree with TRBD2. Trimming at V came to 5 bases and at J to 4 bases, leaving 10 bases not matched to a gene. The V gene's germline CDR1 is SGHTA and CDR2 FQGTGA. The CDR3 spans 18 residues. CDR3 amino acids: CASSLRTGLAGATGELFF. The CDR3 nucleotides read TGTGCCAGCAGCCTCAGGACAGGACTAGCGGGAGCCACCGGGGAGCTGTTTTTT.

With regard to this clonotype: The junction does not match germline at one end; this may be a read error. The CDR3 DNA follows: TGTGCCAGCAGCCTTTTGACACGGTACTATGAACAGTTCTTC. This codes for CASSLLTRYYEQFF. The chain joins TRBV7-2 to TRBJ2-1; D is undetermined. This CDR3 contains 14 residues. The germline CDR1 and CDR2 sequences are SGHTA and FQGNSA.

This clonotype occurred many times. V usage is TRBV20-1 and J usage is TRBJ2-1, with TRBD2 matching over 11 bases. The ends lost 0 bases at V and 3 bases at J; junction bases unmatched: 4. This CDR3 region has 16 residues. Germline lookup yields CDR1 DFQATT and CDR2 SNEGSKA (reference sequence). CDR3 loop: CSAREPTSGIYNEQFF. The CDR3 DNA follows: TGCAGTGCTAGAGAGCCGACTAGCGGGATCTACAATGAGCAGTTCTTC.

This clonotype was found many times. J is TRBJ2-3 and V is TRBV9; 9 bases agree with TRBD2. V lost 0 bases and J lost 2; bases outside the gene matches: 7. The CDR3 runs to 17 residues. Germline-derived CDR1 and CDR2 are SGDLS and YYNGEE. The DNA for the CDR3 is TGTGCCAGCAGCGTAGGGATGCTAGCGGGGATCACAGATACGCAGTATTTT. This gives the protein CASSVGMLAGITDTQYF.